Detailed here is one T cell receptor beta chain. Authors' data handling: Amplifying reference gene primers gave estimates of nucleated cell counts. The table came from immunoSEQ multiplex PCR; TCRdb's copy has only in-frame clones and leaves some out. V, J and clone size derive from that table, while D and trimming were established from the DNA sequence. This table has approximately 54,000 clones, roughly 76% appearing once. The data are from a study of blood T cell repertoires in COVID-19. At the level of the study: There were acute and convalescent COVID-19 samples, and they came from the United States, Italy and Spain. In each case, the material was cDNA or gDNA derived from T cells, B-cell-depleted T cells, or PBMCs.

The V end was cut by 6 bases, the J end by 0 bases, with 9 bases between. Germline values: CDR1 MDHEN, CDR2 SYDVKM. The CDR3 sequence is 14 residues long. Material: peripheral blood. This TCR was recovered from a woman aged 55-70 years with acute or convalescent COVID-19. The V call is TRBV28, the J call TRBJ1-5; D is perhaps TRBD1 (5 bases). The CDR3 DNA follows: TGTGCCAGCAGCCTCAGGGTTAGCAATCAGCCCCAGCATTTT. Amino acid sequence: CASSLRVSNQPQHF.